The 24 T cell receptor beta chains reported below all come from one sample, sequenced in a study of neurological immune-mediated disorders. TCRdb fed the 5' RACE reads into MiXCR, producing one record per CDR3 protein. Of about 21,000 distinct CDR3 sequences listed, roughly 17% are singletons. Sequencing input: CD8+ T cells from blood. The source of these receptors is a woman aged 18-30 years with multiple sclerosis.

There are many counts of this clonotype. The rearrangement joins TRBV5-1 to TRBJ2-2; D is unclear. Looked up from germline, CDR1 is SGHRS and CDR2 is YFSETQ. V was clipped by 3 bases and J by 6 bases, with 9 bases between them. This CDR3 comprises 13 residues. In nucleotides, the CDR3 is TGCGCCAGCAGCTCGCCGTCAGCCGGGGAGCTGTTTTTT. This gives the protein CASSSPSAGELFF.

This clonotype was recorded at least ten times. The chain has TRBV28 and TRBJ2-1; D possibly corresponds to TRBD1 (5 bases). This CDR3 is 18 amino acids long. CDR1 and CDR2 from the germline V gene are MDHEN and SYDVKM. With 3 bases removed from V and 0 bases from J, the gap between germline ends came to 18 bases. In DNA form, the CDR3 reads TGTGCCAGCAGTTTGTCCTCATTTCGACAGAGCTCCTACAATGAGCAGTTCTTC. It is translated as CASSLSSFRQSSYNEQFF.

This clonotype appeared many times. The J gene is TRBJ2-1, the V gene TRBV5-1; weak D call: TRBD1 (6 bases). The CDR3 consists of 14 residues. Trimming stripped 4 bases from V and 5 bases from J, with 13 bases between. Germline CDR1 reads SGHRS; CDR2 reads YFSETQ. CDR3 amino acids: CASSPPGHNNEQFF. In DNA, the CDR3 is TGCGCCAGCAGCCCGCCGGGACATAACAATGAGCAGTTCTTC.

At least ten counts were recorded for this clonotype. CDR3 sequence reads: CASSLTGSSTDTQYF. For the CDR3, the DNA is TGTGCCAGCAGCTTAACCGGGAGTAGCACAGATACGCAGTATTTT. The chain employs TRBV7-9 and TRBJ2-3; weak D call: TRBD2 (6 bases). The CDR3 is 15 amino acids. Germline-derived CDR1 and CDR2 are SEHNR and FQNEAQ (reference sequence). Trimming cost V 2 bases and J 0 bases, with 9 bases left between them.

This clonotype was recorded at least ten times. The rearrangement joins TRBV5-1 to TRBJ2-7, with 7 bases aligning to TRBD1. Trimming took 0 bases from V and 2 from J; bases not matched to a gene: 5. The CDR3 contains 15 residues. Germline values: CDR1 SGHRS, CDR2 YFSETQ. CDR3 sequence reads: CASSLDPGQPYEQYF. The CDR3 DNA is TGCGCCAGCAGCTTGGACCCGGGACAGCCCTACGAGCAGTACTTC.

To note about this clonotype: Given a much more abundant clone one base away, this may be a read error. CDR3 sequence reads: CVSSLEGRVVPEAFF. DNA for the CDR3: TGTGTCAGCTCTTTAGAGGGGAGGGTAGTGCCTGAAGCTTTCTTT. The chain employs TRBV18 and TRBJ1-1, with D tentatively TRBD1 (5 bases). Germline-derived CDR1 and CDR2 are KGHSH and LQKENI. This CDR3 has 15 amino acids.

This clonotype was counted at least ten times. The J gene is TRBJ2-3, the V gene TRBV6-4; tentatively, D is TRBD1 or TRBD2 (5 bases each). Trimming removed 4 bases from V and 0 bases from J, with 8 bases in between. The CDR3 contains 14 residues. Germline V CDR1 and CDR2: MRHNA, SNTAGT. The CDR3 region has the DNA TGTGCCAGCAGTGCCGGGACGAGCACAGATACGCAGTATTTT. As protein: CASSAGTSTDTQYF.

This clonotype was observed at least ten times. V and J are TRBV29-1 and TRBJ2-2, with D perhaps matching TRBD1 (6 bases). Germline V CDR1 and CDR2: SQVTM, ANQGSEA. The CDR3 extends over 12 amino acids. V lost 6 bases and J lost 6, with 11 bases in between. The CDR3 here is CSVGAAAGELFF. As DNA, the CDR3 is TGCAGCGTGGGGGCGGCGGCCGGGGAGCTGTTTTTT.

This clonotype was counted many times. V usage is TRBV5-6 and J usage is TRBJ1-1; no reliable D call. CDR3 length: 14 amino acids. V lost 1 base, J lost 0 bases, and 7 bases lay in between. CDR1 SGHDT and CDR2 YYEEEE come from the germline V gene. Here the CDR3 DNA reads TGTGCCAGCAGCTTGAGGCCCGTGAACACTGAAGCTTTCTTT. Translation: CASSLRPVNTEAFF.

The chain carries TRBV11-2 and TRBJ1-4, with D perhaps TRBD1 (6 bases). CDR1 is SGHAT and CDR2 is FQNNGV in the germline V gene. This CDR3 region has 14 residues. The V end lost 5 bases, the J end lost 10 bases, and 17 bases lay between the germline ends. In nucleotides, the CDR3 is TGTGCCAGCAGCCCGAAGGACGTCAGGGGAAAACTGTTTTTT. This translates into CASSPKDVRGKLFF.

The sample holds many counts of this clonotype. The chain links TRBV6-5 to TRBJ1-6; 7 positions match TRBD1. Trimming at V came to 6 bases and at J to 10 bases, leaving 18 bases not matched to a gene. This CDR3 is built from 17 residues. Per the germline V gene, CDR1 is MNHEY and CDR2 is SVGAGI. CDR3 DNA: TGTGCCAGCAGCCCCGGGCGGTGGGAGGGGGCTAGGTCACCCCTCCACTTT. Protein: CASSPGRWEGARSPLHF.

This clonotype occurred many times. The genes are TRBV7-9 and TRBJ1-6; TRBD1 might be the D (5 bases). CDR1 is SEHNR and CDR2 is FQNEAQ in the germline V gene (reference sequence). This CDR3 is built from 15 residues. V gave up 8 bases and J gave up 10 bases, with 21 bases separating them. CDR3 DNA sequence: TGTGCCAGCCGTAGGGGACCCGACCTCGGATCACCCCTCCACTTT. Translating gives CASRRGPDLGSPLHF.

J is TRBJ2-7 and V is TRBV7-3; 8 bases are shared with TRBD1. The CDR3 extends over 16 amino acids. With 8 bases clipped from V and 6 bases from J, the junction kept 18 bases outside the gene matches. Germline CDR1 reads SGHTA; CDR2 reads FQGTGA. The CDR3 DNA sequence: TGTGCCAGCTCGACTACTCCCCAGGGGGCGAAAGGCGAGCAGTACTTC. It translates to CASSTTPQGAKGEQYF.

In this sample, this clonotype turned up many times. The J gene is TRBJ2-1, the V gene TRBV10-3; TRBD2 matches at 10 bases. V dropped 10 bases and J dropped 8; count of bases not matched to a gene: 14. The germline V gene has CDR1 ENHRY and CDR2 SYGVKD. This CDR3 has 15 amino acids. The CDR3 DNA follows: TGTGCCACTGGAGCTCCGACTAGCGGGTTCGATGAGCAGTTCTTC. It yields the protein CATGAPTSGFDEQFF.

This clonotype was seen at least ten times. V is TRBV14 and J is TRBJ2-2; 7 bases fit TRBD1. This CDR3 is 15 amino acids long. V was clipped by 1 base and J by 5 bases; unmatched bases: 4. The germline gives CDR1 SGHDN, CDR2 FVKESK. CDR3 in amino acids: CASSQVPGGTGELFF. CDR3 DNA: TGTGCCAGCAGCCAAGTTCCAGGGGGTACCGGGGAGCTGTTTTTT.

CDR3 DNA: TGTGCCAGCAGATCAGGGGGCTCTAACTATGGCTACACCTTC. This gives the protein CASRSGGSNYGYTF. The chain uses TRBV6-1 and TRBJ1-2, with 8 bases aligning to TRBD1. The trim removed 6 bases at V and 0 bases at J, leaving 3 bases unmatched. The CDR3 runs to 14 residues. In germline, CDR1 is MNHNS, CDR2 SASEGT.

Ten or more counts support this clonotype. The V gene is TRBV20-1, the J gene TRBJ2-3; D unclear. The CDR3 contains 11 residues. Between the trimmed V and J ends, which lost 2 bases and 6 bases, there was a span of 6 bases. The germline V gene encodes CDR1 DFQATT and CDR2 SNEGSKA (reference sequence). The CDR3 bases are TGCAGTGCTAGACAGATGGATACGCAGTATTTT. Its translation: CSARQMDTQYF.

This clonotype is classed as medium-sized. The CDR3 DNA reads as TGTGCCAGCAGTTTGGGCGCGCCTATAGGCAATGAGCAGTTCTTC. Protein product: CASSLGAPIGNEQFF. The chain combines TRBV6-5 with TRBJ2-1; D not certain. This CDR3 is built from 15 residues. Germline V CDR1 and CDR2: MNHEY, SVGAGI. The V end lost 4 bases, the J end lost 6 bases, and 16 bases lay between the germline ends.

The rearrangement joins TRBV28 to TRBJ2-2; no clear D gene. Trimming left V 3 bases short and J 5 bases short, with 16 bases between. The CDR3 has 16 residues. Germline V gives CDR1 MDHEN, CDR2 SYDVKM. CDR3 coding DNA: TGTGCCAGCAGTTTGCCCCCCTTTACAGCGACCGGGGAGCTGTTTTTT. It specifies CASSLPPFTATGELFF.

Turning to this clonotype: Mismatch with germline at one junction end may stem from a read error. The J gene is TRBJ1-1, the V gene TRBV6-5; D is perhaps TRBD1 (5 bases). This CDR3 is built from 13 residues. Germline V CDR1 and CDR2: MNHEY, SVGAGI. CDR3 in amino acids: CASSDSQGIEAFF. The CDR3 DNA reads TGTGCCAGCAGTGACTCTCAGGGCATTGAAGCTTTCTTT.

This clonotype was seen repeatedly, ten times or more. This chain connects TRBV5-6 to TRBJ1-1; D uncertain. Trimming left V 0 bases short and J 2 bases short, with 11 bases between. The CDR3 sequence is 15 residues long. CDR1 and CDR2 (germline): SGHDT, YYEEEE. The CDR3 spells CASSLDGNTNTEAFF. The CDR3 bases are TGTGCCAGCAGCTTGGACGGAAACACTAACACTGAAGCTTTCTTT.

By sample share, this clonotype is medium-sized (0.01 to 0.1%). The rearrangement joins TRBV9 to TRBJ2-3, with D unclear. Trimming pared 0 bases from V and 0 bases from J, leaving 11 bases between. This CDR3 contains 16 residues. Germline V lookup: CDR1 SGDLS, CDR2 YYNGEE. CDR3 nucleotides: TGTGCCAGCAGCGTAGCTCGGTCCACTAGCACAGATACGCAGTATTTT. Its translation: CASSVARSTSTDTQYF.

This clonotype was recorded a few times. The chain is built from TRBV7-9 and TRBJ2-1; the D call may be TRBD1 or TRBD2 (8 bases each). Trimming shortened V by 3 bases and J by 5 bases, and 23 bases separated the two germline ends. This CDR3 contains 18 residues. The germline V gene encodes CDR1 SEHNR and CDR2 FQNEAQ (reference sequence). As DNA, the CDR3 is TGTGCCAGCAGCTTTCGGACAGGGAAAGCGGGAGTGGACAATGAGCAGTTCTTC. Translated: CASSFRTGKAGVDNEQFF. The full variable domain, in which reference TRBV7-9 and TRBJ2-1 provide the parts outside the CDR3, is DTGVSQNPRHKITKRGQNVTFRCDPISEHNRLYWYRQTLGQGPEFLTYFQNEAQLEKSRLLSDRFSAERPKGSFSTLEIQRTEQGDSAMYLCASSFRTGKAGVDNEQFFGPGTRLTVL.

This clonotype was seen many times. In DNA form, the CDR3 reads TGTGCCAGCAGCTTAGGTAGTTTCCCAGAGACCCAGTACTTC. Translating gives CASSLGSFPETQYF. This chain uses TRBV11-2 with TRBJ2-5; unclear D gene. V was clipped by 1 base and J by 4 bases, with 10 bases between them. The CDR3 sequence is 14 residues long. Germline CDR1 and CDR2: SGHAT and FQNNGV.